Below are 17 T cell receptor beta chains sequenced from a single sample in a study of CD8+CD57+ T cells in acquired aplastic anemia (dated by TCRdb to the late 2010s). Patients chosen for sequencing had shown expansion of CD8+CD57+ cells by flow cytometry. Data came from an Illumina HiSeq 2000. TCR beta VDJ combination and CDR3 sequence profiling used genomic DNA as the template. TCRdb cleaned the public reads at Q25 with fastp, built clones with MiXCR and kept in-frame beta chains. Rows are combined by CDR3 protein, so each entry shows the most common genes and DNA. In all, the sample holds some 180,000 distinct CDR3 sequences, and 63% of those were seen once. Clones ranked in the top ten supply under 45% of the sample. Sample: sorted CD4+, CD8+, or CD8+CD57+ T cells (not recorded which) from PBMCs. These receptors all come from a human donor with aplastic anemia.

The table lists this clonotype with a count of one. The rearrangement uses TRBV20-1 and TRBJ2-1, with D perhaps being TRBD1 or TRBD2 (9 bases each). CDR1 and CDR2 (germline): DFQATT, SNEGSKA (reference sequence). V gave up 2 bases and J gave up 8 bases, with 22 bases separating them. The CDR3 sequence is 16 residues long. CDR3 bases: TGCAGTGCTAGACCTAGCGGGACAGGGATGATGGATGAGCAGTTCTTC. It encodes CSARPSGTGMMDEQFF.

The J gene is TRBJ1-2, the V gene TRBV2, with no clear D. V lost 1 base, J lost 3 bases, and 15 bases lay in between. Germline loops: CDR1 SNHLY, CDR2 FYNNEI. This CDR3 comprises 16 residues. In nucleotides, the CDR3 is TGTGCCAGCAGTGAAGGGGTAGGTAGGAGCGACTATGGCTACACCTTC. Encoded protein: CASSEGVGRSDYGYTF.

The chain has TRBV29-1 and TRBJ2-1; tentative D call: TRBD2 (6 bases). Germline V CDR1 and CDR2: SQVTM, ANQGSEA. This CDR3 spans 13 amino acids. Trimming cost V 3 bases and J 6 bases, with 12 bases left between them. The CDR3 protein is CSVDSSAFNEQFF. CDR3 nucleotides: TGCAGCGTTGATTCTAGCGCTTTCAATGAGCAGTTCTTC.

The chain has TRBV29-1 and TRBJ2-2; possible D gene TRBD1, 6 bases. The germline CDR1 and CDR2 sequences are SQVTM and ANQGSEA. This CDR3 has 14 amino acids. V lost 4 bases and J 3 bases, leaving 12 bases between the germline ends. The CDR3 DNA reads as TGCAGCGTTGCGGCAGGGGAGTACACCGGGGAGCTGTTTTTT. Encoded protein: CSVAAGEYTGELFF.

As concerns this clonotype: One junction end disagrees with the germline gene, perhaps due to a read error. The chain couples TRBV19 to TRBJ1-1, with TRBD1 matching over 7 bases. Germline-derived CDR1 and CDR2 are LNHDA and SQIVND (reference sequence). CDR3 length: 14 residues. This CDR3 is CASSIGQGSTEAFF. As DNA, the CDR3 is TGTGCCAGTAGTATAGGACAGGGCTCCACTGAAGCCTTCTTT.

The rearrangement uses TRBV5-6 and TRBJ2-7; 9 positions match TRBD1. V shed 4 bases and J 2 bases; nucleotides not matched to a gene: 7. Germline lookup yields CDR1 SGHDT and CDR2 YYEEEE. The CDR3 sequence is 15 residues long. The CDR3 sequence: CASSPGQGSAYEQYF. The DNA for the CDR3 is TGTGCCAGCAGCCCGGGACAGGGATCAGCCTACGAGCAGTACTTC.

This chain connects TRBV20-1 to TRBJ2-7; no definite D call. CDR1 is DFQATT and CDR2 is SNEGSKA in the germline V gene (reference sequence). V dropped 4 bases and J dropped 2 bases, with 6 bases sitting between them. This CDR3 region has 11 residues. The CDR3 sequence: CSATGTYEQYF. The DNA of the CDR3 is TGCAGTGCTACAGGTACCTACGAGCAGTACTTC.

In the case of this clonotype: One end of the junction does not line up with germline, which may come from a read error. This chain connects TRBV6-6 to TRBJ1-2; 9 nucleotides align to TRBD1. The CDR3 totals 16 residues. Looked up from germline, CDR1 is MNHNY and CDR2 is SVGAGI (reference sequence). The CDR3 here is CASRIDRGKPNYGHTF. The CDR3, as DNA: TGTGCCAGCAGGATTGACAGGGGGAAACCGAACTATGGCCACACCTTC.

This chain joins TRBV7-9 and TRBJ1-3; TRBD1 might be the D (6 bases). CDR3 length: 14 residues. Trimming cost V 3 bases and J 6 bases, with 12 bases left between them. Per the germline V gene, CDR1 is SEHNR and CDR2 is FQNEAQ (reference sequence). The CDR3 loop is CASSFKGTSNTIYF. In DNA form, the CDR3 reads TGTGCCAGCAGCTTTAAGGGGACATCAAACACCATATATTTT.

This clonotype was recorded many times. The V gene is TRBV9, the J gene TRBJ1-2; TRBD1 matches 7 bases. The germline gives CDR1 SGDLS, CDR2 YYNGEE. This CDR3 spans 14 amino acids. With 4 bases clipped from V and 7 bases from J, the junction kept 10 bases outside the gene matches. CDR3 DNA sequence: TGTGCCAGCAGCCCCATGACAGGGTGGGTTGGCTACACCTTC. Amino acids: CASSPMTGWVGYTF.

The sample holds a few counts of this clonotype. This chain uses TRBV5-5 with TRBJ1-5; 7 bases line up with TRBD1. Germline values: CDR1 SGHKS, CDR2 YYEKEE (reference sequence). V lost 0 bases and J lost 7; bases outside the gene matches: 4. The CDR3 runs 14 residues. The CDR3 is CASSLGGTDQPQHF. For the CDR3, the DNA is TGTGCCAGCAGCTTGGGGGGGACAGACCAGCCCCAGCATTTT.

This clonotype was observed many times. This chain connects TRBV9 to TRBJ2-1; no definite D call. CDR3 length equals 14 residues. Per germline, CDR1 SGDLS and CDR2 YYNGEE. Trimming stripped 4 bases from V and 6 bases from J, with 14 bases between. The CDR3 loop is CASSPRLPANEQFF. The CDR3 nucleotides are TGTGCCAGCAGCCCGAGGTTGCCAGCCAATGAGCAGTTCTTC.

CDR3 in amino acids: CASSVGGLGTDTQYF. DNA of the CDR3: TGTGCCAGCAGCGTAGGAGGGTTAGGGACAGATACGCAGTATTTT. This chain connects TRBV9 to TRBJ2-3; D might be TRBD2 (5 bases). The V end was cut by 0 bases, the J end by 3 bases, with 11 bases between. This CDR3 contains 15 residues. Germline V gives CDR1 SGDLS, CDR2 YYNGEE.

The V gene is TRBV7-8, the J gene TRBJ1-2; TRBD1 aligns across 12 bases. Trimming removed 4 bases from V and 7 bases from J; junction bases left unmatched: 10. CDR3 length equals 16 residues. Germline CDR1 and CDR2: SGHVS and FQNEAQ. CDR3: CASSSGTGGAIGGYTF. The DNA of the CDR3 is TGTGCCAGCAGCTCTGGGACAGGGGGCGCGATTGGTGGCTACACCTTC. The entire variable domain, with the rest obtained from reference TRBV7-8 and TRBJ1-2, is as follows: GAGVSQSPRYKVAKRGQDVALRCDPISGHVSLFWYQQALGQGPEFLTYFQNEAQLDKSGLPSDRFFAERPEGSVSTLKIQRTQQEDSAVYLCASSSGTGGAIGGYTFGSGTRLTVV.

The chain couples TRBV10-1 to TRBJ2-3, with TRBD1 matching over 8 bases. The germline gives CDR1 WNHNN, CDR2 SYGVQD (reference sequence). The CDR3 extends over 15 amino acids. Unmatched junction bases numbered 8, after V lost 6 bases and J lost 3 bases. The DNA for the CDR3 is TGCGCCAGCAGGTCAGGGGGCGGGCGGACAGATACGCAGTATTTT. It yields the protein CASRSGGGRTDTQYF.

This clonotype was seen many times. The V gene is TRBV14, the J gene TRBJ1-2; the match to TRBD1 covers 7 bases. The junction had 5 bases not matched to a gene; V was cut back by 4 bases and J by 9 bases. The CDR3 contains 12 residues. CDR1 SGHDN and CDR2 FVKESK come from the germline V gene. The CDR3 loop reads CASSRGGGSYTF. The CDR3 nucleotides are TGTGCCAGCAGCCGAGGGGGCGGTAGCTACACCTTC.

The V call is TRBV15, the J call TRBJ2-1, with TRBD1 as a possible D gene (7 bases). CDR1 LNHNV and CDR2 YYDKDF come from the germline V gene (reference sequence). The V end was cut by 1 base, the J end by 6 bases, with 13 bases between. CDR3 length: 15 residues. The CDR3 protein is CATSRGTGGVNEQFF. CDR3 bases: TGTGCCACCAGCAGAGGGACAGGCGGGGTCAATGAGCAGTTCTTC.